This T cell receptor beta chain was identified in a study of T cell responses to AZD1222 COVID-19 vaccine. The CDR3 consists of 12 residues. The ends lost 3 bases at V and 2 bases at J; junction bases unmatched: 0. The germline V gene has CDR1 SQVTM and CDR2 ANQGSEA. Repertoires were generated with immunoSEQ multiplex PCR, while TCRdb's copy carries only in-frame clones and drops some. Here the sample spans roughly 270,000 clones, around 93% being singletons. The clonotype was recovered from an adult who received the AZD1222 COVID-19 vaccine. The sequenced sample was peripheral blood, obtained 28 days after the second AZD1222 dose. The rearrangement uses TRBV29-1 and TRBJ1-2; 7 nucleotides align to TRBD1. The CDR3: CSVDRGNYGYTF. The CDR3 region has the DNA TGCAGCGTTGACAGGGGGAACTATGGCTACACCTTC. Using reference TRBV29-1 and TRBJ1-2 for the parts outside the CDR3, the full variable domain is SAVISQKPSRDICQRGTSLTIQCQVDSQVTMMFWYRQQPGQSLTLIATANQGSEATYESGFVIDKFPISRPNLTFSTLTVSNMSPEDSSIYLCSVDRGNYGYTFGSGTRLTVV.